The 27 T cell receptor beta chains below come from one sample, sequenced in a study of shared clonotypes between healthy human individuals (dated by TCRdb to the early 2020s). The library was built by means of the immunoSEQ multiplex PCR assay. Held by TCRdb, this immuneACCESS table contains in-frame sequences only and omits some clones. Under half of the omission traces to an unresolved V gene where checked; the cause of the rest is unknown. Across this sample there are more than 1 million clones, with 75% to 85% seen only once. The ten largest account for 0.5% to 0.6% of the sample. The sample consisted of memory CD4+ T cells from PBMCs. Taken with the paper, the label for cell subset or site translates to: CD45RA-negative fraction. Receptor source: a man younger than 35 in good health. Some clones in this sample may be carry-over from other donors' samples.

CDR3 DNA sequence: TGTGCCAGCAGCGTAGGAGGAGGGGCCACCGCTTACGAGCAGTACTTC. Its translation: CASSVGGGATAYEQYF. The rearrangement uses TRBV9 and TRBJ2-7, with a possible D match to TRBD2 (6 bases). The germline V and J ends were trimmed by 0 bases and 4 bases, with 17 bases remaining between them. From germline, CDR1 is SGDLS and CDR2 YYNGEE. The CDR3 totals 16 residues. The full variable domain, completed using reference TRBV9 and TRBJ2-7, is DSGVTQTPKHLITATGQRVTLRCSPRSGDLSVYWYQQSLDQGLQFLIQYYNGEERAKGNILERFSAQQFPDLHSELNLSSLELGDSALYFCASSVGGGATAYEQYFGPGTRLTVT.

This clone was counted a single time. The chain has TRBV27 and TRBJ1-2; D is uncertain. The V and J ends lost 5 bases and 0 bases respectively, with 7 bases between them. This CDR3 spans 13 amino acids. Per the germline V gene, CDR1 is MNHEY and CDR2 is SMNVEV (reference sequence). The CDR3: CASSRSANYGYTF. CDR3 nucleotide sequence: TGTGCCAGCAGTAGGTCAGCTAACTATGGCTACACCTTC.

Regarding this clone: The sample contains more than one DNA sequence encoding this CDR3. The genes are TRBV5-1 and TRBJ2-7; D might be TRBD1 (5 bases). Germline lookup yields CDR1 SGHRS and CDR2 YFSETQ. Trimming removed 1 base at V and 6 bases at J, with 8 bases between. There are 12 residues in the CDR3. Here the CDR3 DNA reads TGCGCCAGCAGCTTGAGGGGTCTCGAGCAGTACTTC. This codes for CASSLRGLEQYF.

The genes are TRBV5-6 and TRBJ1-2; D gene uncertain. The CDR3 extends over 17 amino acids. Trimming shortened V by 2 bases and J by 4 bases, and 21 bases separated the two germline ends. In germline, CDR1 is SGHDT, CDR2 YYEEEE. The CDR3 DNA follows: TGTGCCAGCAGCTTTAACTACGGGTCTGGAAGCGGCTATGGCTACACCTTC. Protein sequence: CASSFNYGSGSGYGYTF.

The rearrangement links TRBV18 to TRBJ2-1, with D possibly being TRBD2 (6 bases). CDR3 length: 16 residues. V was pared by 3 bases and J by 0 bases, with 12 bases between. Germline V CDR1 and CDR2: KGHSH, LQKENI. The CDR3 loop reads CASSPFSGGSYNEQFF. The DNA for the CDR3 is TGTGCCAGCTCACCCTTTAGCGGAGGCTCCTACAATGAGCAGTTCTTC.

This chain joins TRBV29-1 and TRBJ2-1; 7 bases match TRBD1. J gave up 5 bases and V 3 bases, and 4 bases lay outside the gene matches. Germline lookup yields CDR1 SQVTM and CDR2 ANQGSEA. This CDR3 spans 13 amino acids. CDR3 bases: TGCAGCGTTGATAAGGGACAGAACAATGAGCAGTTCTTC. It yields the protein CSVDKGQNNEQFF.

The chain employs TRBV5-1 and TRBJ1-1; D might be TRBD1 (5 bases). Germline-derived CDR1 and CDR2 are SGHRS and YFSETQ. V was pared by 4 bases and J by 5 bases, with 15 bases between. This CDR3 has 14 amino acids. The DNA of the CDR3 is TGCGCCAGCAGCGGTCACCAAAGGGGTACTGAAGCTTTCTTT. Translating it yields CASSGHQRGTEAFF.

The chain uses TRBV12-2 and TRBJ1-1. TRBV12-2 is a pseudogene. The CDR3 spans 11 residues. CDR3 nucleotides: TGTGCAAGGGAGGGAGACTCTGAAGCTTTCTTT. Protein sequence: CAREGDSEAFF.

The genes are TRBV18 and TRBJ2-6; 8 bases map to TRBD1. The CDR3 sequence is 19 residues long. Germline CDR1 reads KGHSH; CDR2 reads LQKENI. Trimming removed 2 bases from V and 0 bases from J; junction bases left unmatched: 9. The CDR3 DNA sequence: TGTGCCAGCTCACCAGGGGTTGGCAGGGGGCCCTCTGGGGCCAACGTCCTGACTTTC. Translated, it gives CASSPGVGRGPSGANVLTF.

The chain uses TRBV10-3 and TRBJ2-7; D call uncertain. Germline CDR1 reads ENHRY; CDR2 reads SYGVKD. The CDR3 is 12 amino acids. V lost 3 bases and J lost 7, with 10 bases in between. The CDR3 DNA reads as TGTGCCATCAGTGAAATAGGGTCAGAGCAGTACTTC. Translating it yields CAISEIGSEQYF.

This clone was detected only a few times. The chain couples TRBV7-9 to TRBJ1-1; TRBD1 aligns across 8 bases. Looked up from germline, CDR1 is SEHNR and CDR2 is FQNEAQ (reference sequence). The CDR3 covers 13 residues. After removal of 3 bases from V and 7 bases from J, the junction contained 4 bases not matched to a gene. As DNA, the CDR3 is TGTGCCAGCAGCTTTGGGGACAGGATTGAAGCTTTCTTT. This gives the protein CASSFGDRIEAFF.

The sample holds one count of this clone. V is TRBV21-1 and J is TRBJ2-7; TRBD1 is the table's D call and was not checked against the DNA. TRBV21-1 is a known pseudogene. This CDR3 comprises 15 residues. DNA for the CDR3: TGTGCCAGCACTTCGGACAGGGAAGGTTCCTACGAGCAGTACTTC. As protein: CASTSDREGSYEQYF.

The V and J genes are TRBV29-1 and TRBJ2-5, with 8 bases aligning to TRBD2. The CDR3 runs 14 residues. Losses at the gene ends were 3 bases for V and 7 bases for J; bases not matched to a gene: 10. Germline assignment: CDR1 SQVTM and CDR2 ANQGSEA. The CDR3 here is CSVDSGTSTGTQYF. CDR3 bases: TGCAGCGTTGATAGCGGGACCTCTACGGGGACCCAGTACTTC.

The V gene is TRBV5-6, the J gene TRBJ1-1; no reliable D call. Per the germline V gene, CDR1 is SGHDT and CDR2 is YYEEEE. Deletions cut 3 bases from V and 4 bases from J, with 19 bases between. The CDR3 loop spans 16 amino acids. The CDR3 DNA reads TGTGCCAGCAGCTCGCTCGTGGGGAGGTTGAGCACTGAAGCTTTCTTT. Translating gives CASSSLVGRLSTEAFF.

The chain joins TRBV28 to TRBJ2-7, with D unresolved. Germline CDR1 is MDHEN and CDR2 is SYDVKM. The CDR3 contains 15 residues. The V end was cut by 7 bases, the J end by 4 bases, with 20 bases between. This CDR3 reads CASTGRSLVGYEQYF. The CDR3 bases are TGTGCCAGCACCGGAAGGTCTCTGGTCGGATACGAGCAGTACTTC.

The rearrangement uses TRBV6-6 and TRBJ2-7; weak D call: TRBD1 (6 bases). CDR1 is MNHNY and CDR2 is SVGAGI in the germline V gene (reference sequence). V was shortened by 2 bases and J by 7 bases, with 18 bases between the two germline ends. The CDR3 spans 15 residues. The CDR3 spells CASSYPSTGPGEQYF. The CDR3 nucleotides are TGTGCCAGCAGTTACCCAAGTACAGGGCCGGGGGAGCAGTACTTC.

Comment on this clone: The same CDR3 can be traced to other DNA sequences in this sample. The V and J genes are TRBV7-3 and TRBJ2-1; D perhaps matches TRBD1 (5 bases). With 5 bases removed from V and 7 bases from J, the gap between germline ends came to 9 bases. This CDR3 region has 12 residues. Germline V CDR1 and CDR2: SGHTA, FQGTGA. CDR3 bases: TGTGCCAGCAGCCCCACAGGTAATGAGCAGTTCTTC. This translates into CASSPTGNEQFF.

This clone came up once. The V and J genes are TRBV19 and TRBJ2-2; maybe TRBD1 (5 bases). From germline, CDR1 is LNHDA and CDR2 SQIVND (reference sequence). V lost 6 bases, J lost 1 base, and 12 bases lay in between. The CDR3 consists of 15 residues. In DNA form, the CDR3 reads TGTGCCAGTAGGGGGCAGTCTCTGAACACCGGGGAGCTGTTTTTT. Translated: CASRGQSLNTGELFF.

The chain employs TRBV9 and TRBJ2-7; 7 bases match TRBD2. The J segment lost 8 bases and the V segment lost 0 bases, leaving 5 bases of the junction unmatched. Germline assignment: CDR1 SGDLS and CDR2 YYNGEE. CDR3 length equals 13 residues. CDR3 sequence reads: CASSVESSGKQYF. The CDR3 bases are TGTGCCAGCAGCGTAGAGTCTAGCGGCAAGCAGTACTTC.

V and J are TRBV10-3 and TRBJ1-1; the D gene is possibly TRBD1 (5 bases). The CDR3 covers 15 residues. Trimming took off 2 bases at V and 5 bases at J, with 15 bases between the two ends. Germline lookup yields CDR1 ENHRY and CDR2 SYGVKD. DNA for the CDR3: TGTGCCATCAGTGAGCGGCGGGGGGAAGGAACTGAAGCTTTCTTT. Its translation: CAISERRGEGTEAFF.

The rearrangement links TRBV27 to TRBJ2-7; no definite D call. Looked up from germline, CDR1 is MNHEY and CDR2 is SMNVEV (reference sequence). The ends were cut back, 5 bases at V and 9 bases at J, with 17 bases in the middle. The CDR3 spans 13 residues. The CDR3: CASSTSRGLGQYF. DNA for the CDR3: TGTGCCAGCAGTACCAGCCGAGGCCTAGGGCAGTACTTC.

J is TRBJ2-3 and V is TRBV7-3; D call uncertain. Germline CDR1 reads SGHTA; CDR2 reads FQGTGA. The CDR3 consists of 13 residues. Trimming stripped 1 base from V and 8 bases from J, with 10 bases between. CDR3 DNA: TGTGCCAGCAGCTTAAGCTCTGGTGGTACGCAGTATTTT. The encoded protein is CASSLSSGGTQYF.

About this clone: This is likely an artifact of a read error, given a far larger clone one base away. V usage is TRBV10-3 and J usage is TRBJ2-5; tentatively, D is TRBD1 (5 bases). Germline CDR1 ENHRY, CDR2 SYGVKD. The CDR3 contains 11 residues. In DNA, the CDR3 is TGTGTCATCAGGGTTGAAGGGACCCAGTACTTC. Protein sequence: CVIRVEGTQYF.

This chain uses TRBV4-1 with TRBJ2-7; D possibly corresponds to TRBD1 (5 bases). The germline V and J ends were trimmed by 0 bases and 0 bases, with 21 bases remaining between them. This CDR3 is 19 amino acids long. Germline V CDR1 and CDR2: MGHRA, YSYEKL. DNA of the CDR3: TGCGCCAGCAGCCAAGACGAATGGGGTACAGGCCAATTCTCCTACGAGCAGTACTTC. It specifies CASSQDEWGTGQFSYEQYF.

Of note for this clone: The same CDR3 arises from other DNA sequences in this sample as well. The chain combines TRBV5-1 with TRBJ2-1, with D perhaps TRBD1 (5 bases). CDR3 length: 15 amino acids. V was trimmed by 0 bases and J by 5 bases, leaving 12 bases between them. CDR1 SGHRS and CDR2 YFSETQ come from the germline V gene. The CDR3 reads CASSLVAGPNNEQFF. The CDR3 region has the DNA TGCGCCAGCAGCTTGGTGGCAGGGCCGAACAATGAGCAGTTCTTC.

The rearrangement links TRBV29-1 to TRBJ2-5; TRBD1 agrees at 7 bases. Germline V gene data show CDR1 as SQVTM and CDR2 as ANQGSEA. The CDR3 is 13 residues long. The V and J ends lost 4 bases and 4 bases, in that order; junction bases with no gene match: 6. Written as DNA, the CDR3 is TGCAGCGTTGTGAGGGGGCTAGGAGAGACCCAGTACTTC. Translation: CSVVRGLGETQYF.

V is TRBV28 and J is TRBJ1-5; a possible D gene is TRBD1 (6 bases). CDR1 is MDHEN and CDR2 is SYDVKM in the germline V gene. Trimming removed 6 bases at V and 6 bases at J, with 9 bases between. CDR3 length: 12 amino acids. CDR3: CASRAGVQPQHF. CDR3 coding DNA: TGTGCCAGCAGGGCAGGGGTTCAGCCCCAGCATTTT.